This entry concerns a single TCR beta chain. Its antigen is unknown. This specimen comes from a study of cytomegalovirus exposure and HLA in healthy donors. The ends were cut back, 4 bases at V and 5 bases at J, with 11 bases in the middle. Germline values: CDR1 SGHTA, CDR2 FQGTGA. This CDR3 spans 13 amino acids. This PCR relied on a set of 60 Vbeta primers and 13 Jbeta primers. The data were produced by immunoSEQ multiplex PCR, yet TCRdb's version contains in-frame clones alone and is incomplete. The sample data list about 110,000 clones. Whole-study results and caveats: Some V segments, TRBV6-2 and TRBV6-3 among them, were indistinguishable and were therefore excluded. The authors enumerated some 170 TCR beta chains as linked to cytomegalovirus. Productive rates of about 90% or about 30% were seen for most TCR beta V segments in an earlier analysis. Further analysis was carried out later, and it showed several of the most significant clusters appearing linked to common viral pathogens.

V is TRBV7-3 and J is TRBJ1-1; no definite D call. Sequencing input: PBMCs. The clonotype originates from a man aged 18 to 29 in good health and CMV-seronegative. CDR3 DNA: TGTGCCAGCAGCTCCATAGAGTTGACTGAAGCTTTCTTT. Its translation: CASSSIELTEAFF.